This entry lists 9 T cell receptor beta chains sequenced from one sample in a study of identical twins. TCRdb redid the calling of the 5' RACE reads with MiXCR, one entry per CDR3 protein. The top ten clones hold about a tenth of a sample with 240,000 or so distinct CDR3 sequences, about 11% of them seen once. Sequencing was performed on memory T cells sorted from blood. These receptors were collected from a man aged 50 or older in good health.

This clonotype was recorded many times. V gene TRBV4-2 combines with J gene TRBJ2-1; D gene ambiguous. There are 16 residues in the CDR3. Trimming pared 1 base from V and 0 bases from J, leaving 10 bases between. Germline-derived CDR1 and CDR2 are LGHNA and YNFKEQ. The CDR3: CASSQALQSSYNEQFF. Written as DNA, the CDR3 is TGTGCCAGCAGCCAAGCCTTACAGAGCTCCTACAATGAGCAGTTCTTC.

The chain has TRBV13 and TRBJ2-3; 12 bases match TRBD2. This CDR3 spans 16 amino acids. Germline V gene data show CDR1 as PRHDT and CDR2 as FYEKMQ (reference sequence). Trimming took 2 bases from V and 5 from J; bases not matched to a gene: 5. CDR3 in DNA: TGTGCCAGCAGCTTAAGGACTAGCGGGGCCGGAGATACGCAGTATTTT. Translating gives CASSLRTSGAGDTQYF. Full variable domain (remainder filled in from reference TRBV13 and TRBJ2-3): AAGVIQSPRHLIKEKRETATLKCYPIPRHDTVYWYQQGPGQDPQFLISFYEKMQSDKGSIPDRFSAQQFSDYHSELNMSSLELGDSALYFCASSLRTSGAGDTQYFGPGTRLTVL.

This clonotype was recorded many times. The V and J genes are TRBV6-2 or TRBV6-3 and TRBJ2-1; D gene uncertain. The CDR3 is 13 residues long. The V and J ends lost 1 base and 8 bases respectively, with 9 bases between them. Germline V gene lookup returns CDR1 MNHEY and CDR2 SVGEGT. The CDR3 DNA reads as TGTGCCAGCAGTTACTGGTCTCGAGATGAGCAGTTCTTC. Protein product: CASSYWSRDEQFF.

This rearrangement joins TRBV29-1 to TRBJ1-1; TRBD1 might be the D (6 bases). Trimming took off 2 bases at V and 4 bases at J, with 11 bases between the two ends. The germline CDR1 and CDR2 sequences are SQVTM and ANQGSEA. The CDR3 spans 13 residues. The CDR3 region has the DNA TGCAGCGTTGAACCGGGGGCCGGCACTGAAGCTTTCTTT. This translates into CSVEPGAGTEAFF.

V usage is TRBV6-2 or TRBV6-3 and J usage is TRBJ2-1, with 7 positions matching TRBD2. The J segment lost 2 bases and the V segment lost 5 bases, leaving 6 bases of the junction unmatched. The CDR3 extends over 15 amino acids. Germline V lookup: CDR1 MNHEY, CDR2 SVGEGT. CDR3 loop: CASSTPGLTYNEQFF. The CDR3 coding sequence is TGTGCCAGCAGTACGCCGGGACTAACCTACAATGAGCAGTTCTTC.

The rearrangement links TRBV7-8 to TRBJ1-2; no firm D call. V was cut by 5 bases and J by 1 base, with 11 bases left in between. The germline gives CDR1 SGHVS, CDR2 FQNEAQ. This CDR3 spans 14 amino acids. The CDR3 spells CASSPIGDNYGYTF. The CDR3 region has the DNA TGTGCCAGCAGCCCTATCGGTGATAACTATGGCTACACCTTC.

This clonotype was detected a few times. The rearrangement uses TRBV18 and TRBJ1-1; perhaps TRBD1 as D (5 bases). The CDR3 sequence is 14 residues long. V gave up 3 bases and J gave up 6 bases, with 14 bases separating them. From germline, CDR1 is KGHSH and CDR2 LQKENI. The CDR3 sequence: CASSPGTGSSEAFF. The CDR3 nucleotides are TGTGCCAGCTCACCTGGGACGGGGAGCTCTGAAGCTTTCTTT.

This chain links TRBV28 with TRBJ2-7; D is unresolved. Between the trimmed V and J ends, which lost 5 bases and 9 bases, there was a span of 17 bases. Germline CDR1 and CDR2: MDHEN and SYDVKM. CDR3 length: 13 residues. The CDR3 loop is CASSRSTLPRQYF. Written as DNA, the CDR3 is TGTGCCAGCAGTCGATCGACTCTACCAAGGCAGTACTTC.

Only a few counts were recorded for this clonotype. This chain joins TRBV5-5 and TRBJ1-5; perhaps TRBD1 as D (5 bases). Per the germline V gene, CDR1 is SGHKS and CDR2 is YYEKEE (reference sequence). The CDR3 is made up of 15 amino acids. The V end was cut by 1 base, the J end by 3 bases, with 11 bases between. DNA for the CDR3: TGTGCCAGCAGCTTGTGGCAGGGCCCCAATCAGCCCCAGCATTTT. Its translation: CASSLWQGPNQPQHF.